A selection of T cell receptor beta chains follows, all from one sample in a study of T cells after yellow fever vaccination. TCRdb re-analysed the 5' RACE reads in MiXCR, keeping a single row per CDR3 protein. The repertoire holds 250,000 to 400,000 distinct CDR3 sequences, with 4.1% as singletons. The sample consisted of PBMCs, taken 5 days after the yellow fever booster vaccination. The receptors originated from a man aged 18 to 30 who received the YFV17D yellow fever vaccine. The CDR3 runs from the conserved cysteine through the conserved F or W. D genes are given only for firm matches. A row's size may be missing; if present it is once, few, many or a size class.

CDR3 length	J gene	V gene	clone size	D gene	CDR3 DNA	CDR3 protein
13	TRBJ2-1	TRBV7-2	few	-	TGTGCCAGCAGCTTAGCCTCCGGCAGTGAGCAGTTCTTC	CASSLASGSEQFF
14	TRBJ2-7	TRBV7-6	-	-	TGTGCCAGCAGCTTATGGCAGGAGTCCTACGAGCAGTACTTC	CASSLWQESYEQYF
17	TRBJ2-1	TRBV6-5	-	TRBD2	TGTGCCAGCAGTTACTCGATGAGCAGCGGGGGGGCCTTTGAGCAGTTCTTC	CASSYSMSSGGAFEQFF
14	TRBJ2-5	TRBV15	many	-	TGTGCCACCAGCAGAGTAGGGAGGCAAGAGACCCAGTACTTC	CATSRVGRQETQYF
14	TRBJ2-1	TRBV2	-	-	TGTGCCAGCAGCCCCAAGGGGCAGTACAATGAGCAGTTCTTC	CASSPKGQYNEQFF
11	TRBJ2-3	TRBV30	-	-	TGTGCCTGGGGTTCGGTGGATACGCAGTATTTT	CAWGSVDTQYF
15	TRBJ1-4	TRBV9	few	-	TGTGCCAGCAGCGCGACACAAGCAACTAATGAAAAACTGTTTTTT	CASSATQATNEKLFF
15	TRBJ1-4	TRBV12-3/TRBV12-4	many	-	TGTGCCAGCAGAGCCGCGGGGCAGGGGTGGGAAAAACTGTTTTTT	CASRAAGQGWEKLFF
16	TRBJ2-5	TRBV6-1	few	-	TGTGCCAGCAGTGATGGCAGGGCGAGGTTCGGAGAGACCCAGTACTTC	CASSDGRARFGETQYF
14	TRBJ2-3	TRBV5-1	many	-	TGCGCCAGCAGCTTGGACGGCAGCACAGATACGCAGTATTTT	CASSLDGSTDTQYF
16	TRBJ2-1	TRBV4-1	few	TRBD1	TGCGCCAGCAGCCAAGATCGGACAGGGGATAGAAATGAGCAGTTCTTC	CASSQDRTGDRNEQFF
14	TRBJ2-2	TRBV27	few	TRBD1	TGTGCCAGTACGCAGGGGGTTGACACCGGGGAGCTGTTTTTT	CASTQGVDTGELFF
14	TRBJ1-2	TRBV28	-	-	TGTGCCAGCAGTTCCCCCAGGGTTTCCTATGGCTACACCTTC	CASSSPRVSYGYTF
13	TRBJ1-1	TRBV24-1	-	-	TGTGCCACCAGTGATTTCGGAGACACTGAAGCTTTCTTT	CATSDFGDTEAFF
13	TRBJ2-7	TRBV27	once	-	TGTGCCAGCAGTTTCGGAGGGAAGGGCGAGCAGTACTTC	CASSFGGKGEQYF
16	TRBJ2-5	TRBV18	-	TRBD2	TGTGCCAGCTCACCAATTGGGACTAGCGGTGTAGAGACCCAGTACTTC	CASSPIGTSGVETQYF
14	TRBJ1-5	TRBV5-6	many	-	TGTGCCAGCAGCGTCGCGGGGCCCAATCAGCCCCAGCATTTT	CASSVAGPNQPQHF
14	TRBJ2-1	TRBV24-1	-	-	TGTGCCACCTCAAAGGGCAGGGGCTACAATGAGCAGTTCTTC	CATSKGRGYNEQFF
15	TRBJ1-2	TRBV6-5	many	-	TGTGCCAGCAGTTACTCGGACGGGCGTAACTATGGCTACACCTTC	CASSYSDGRNYGYTF
13	TRBJ2-1	TRBV5-4	few	-	TGTGCCAGCGTCGGGATGGGGGGTGAGGAGCAGTTCTTC	CASVGMGGEEQFF
14	TRBJ1-2	TRBV19	-	TRBD1	TGTGCCAGTATCAGACAGGGGGCGGACTATGGCTACACCTTC	CASIRQGADYGYTF
15	TRBJ2-1	TRBV7-2	many	TRBD1	TGTGCCAGCAGCAACGCAGGGGGCCGGTACAATGAGCAGTTCTTC	CASSNAGGRYNEQFF
13	TRBJ1-1	TRBV11-2	many	-	TGTGCCAGCAGGGTCCGGTTAAGCACTGAAGCTTTCTTT	CASRVRLSTEAFF
15	TRBJ2-1	TRBV12-3/TRBV12-4	-	-	TGTGCCAGCAGTCGCAGGGGAGTTGAGGGCAATGAGCAGTTCTTC	CASSRRGVEGNEQFF
12	TRBJ1-2	TRBV29-1	many	-	TGCAGCGTTGAAAGCGGGGGCGGTGGCTACACCTTC	CSVESGGGGYTF
14	TRBJ1-1	TRBV4-3	-	-	TGCGCCAGCAGCCAAGTTCCAAGGAACACTGAAGCTTTCTTT	CASSQVPRNTEAFF
15	TRBJ1-2	TRBV18	few	-	TGTGCCAGCTCACCACCTGTCGGTGTTAACTATGGCTACACCTTC	CASSPPVGVNYGYTF
15	TRBJ1-2	TRBV7-9	few	-	TGTGCCAGCAGCTTAGGAAGGGCCCGCAACTATGGCTACACCTTC	CASSLGRARNYGYTF
14	TRBJ2-3	TRBV6-1	many	-	TGTGCCAGCACCTCTGGCCCGGGCACAGATACGCAGTATTTT	CASTSGPGTDTQYF
15	TRBJ1-3	TRBV7-2	-	-	TGTGCCAGCAGCTTATTATCCAGCTCTGGAAACACCATATATTTT	CASSLLSSSGNTIYF
14	TRBJ1-5	TRBV20-1	few	-	TGCAGTGCGAAGGGCCAAAATAGCAATCAGCCCCAGCATTTT	CSAKGQNSNQPQHF
14	TRBJ2-1	TRBV29-1	many	-	TGCAGCGTTGTGTGGGGGGCAGGAGGGAATGAGCAGTTCTTC	CSVVWGAGGNEQFF
12	TRBJ2-1	TRBV9	few	-	TGTGCCAGCAGCGTCGTCTACAATGAGCAGTTCTTC	CASSVVYNEQFF
14	TRBJ2-2	TRBV11-3	many	-	TGTGCCAGCAGCTCGGGGGTGAACACCGGGGAGCTGTTTTTT	CASSSGVNTGELFF
14	TRBJ2-3	TRBV18	many	-	TGTGCCAGCTCACCACCTGGGTCGACAGATACGCAGTATTTT	CASSPPGSTDTQYF
15	TRBJ2-5	TRBV10-3	-	-	TGTGCCATCAGTGAGGGGGCGGGGTACCAAGAGACCCAGTACTTC	CAISEGAGYQETQYF
14	TRBJ2-2	TRBV28	-	-	TGTGCCAGCAGTTTATTCACGGTTACCGGGGAGCTGTTTTTT	CASSLFTVTGELFF
17	TRBJ2-6	TRBV5-1	few	TRBD1	TGCGCCAGCAGTCCGTACAGGGGGCTGGAGGGGGCCAACGTCCTGACTTTC	CASSPYRGLEGANVLTF
13	TRBJ1-2	TRBV25-1	-	-	TGTGCCAGCAGTGCGACAGTGAACTATGGCTACACCTTC	CASSATVNYGYTF
14	TRBJ2-3	TRBV5-1	many	TRBD2	TGCGCCAGCAGTCGGACTAGCGGCACAGATACGCAGTATTTT	CASSRTSGTDTQYF
16	TRBJ2-2	TRBV4-3	many	-	TGCGCCAGCAGCCAATGGGCCCGGGAGAACACCGGGGAGCTGTTTTTT	CASSQWARENTGELFF
12	TRBJ2-1	TRBV5-6	-	-	TGTGCCAGCAGCCTGGATGGAGGTGAGCAGTTCTTC	CASSLDGGEQFF